These 2 T cell receptor beta chains share one sample of origin, sequenced in a study of blood T cell repertoires in COVID-19. Data came from immunoSEQ multiplex PCR; TCRdb stores just in-frame clones and leaves some out. The sample records about 54,000 clones, 80% to 90% being singletons. Specimen: peripheral blood. The receptors shown here come from a human donor in a cohort sampled during active COVID-19.

The chain combines TRBV4-1 with TRBJ2-3; possibly TRBD2 for D (6 bases). The CDR3 loop spans 16 amino acids. Trimming cost V 1 base and J 0 bases, with 11 bases left between them. Germline values: CDR1 MGHRA, CDR2 YSYEKL. CDR3: CASSQVGGTSTDTQYF. Here the CDR3 DNA reads TGCGCCAGCAGCCAAGTGGGGGGTACTAGCACAGATACGCAGTATTTT.

J is TRBJ1-2 and V is TRBV5-5, with 11 bases that match TRBD1. CDR1 SGHKS and CDR2 YYEKEE come from the germline V gene (reference sequence). V shed 6 bases and J 5 bases; nucleotides not matched to a gene: 3. There are 13 residues in the CDR3. The DNA of the CDR3 is TGTGCCAGCACGGGGGACAGGGGGTATGGCTACACCTTC. It codes for CASTGDRGYGYTF.